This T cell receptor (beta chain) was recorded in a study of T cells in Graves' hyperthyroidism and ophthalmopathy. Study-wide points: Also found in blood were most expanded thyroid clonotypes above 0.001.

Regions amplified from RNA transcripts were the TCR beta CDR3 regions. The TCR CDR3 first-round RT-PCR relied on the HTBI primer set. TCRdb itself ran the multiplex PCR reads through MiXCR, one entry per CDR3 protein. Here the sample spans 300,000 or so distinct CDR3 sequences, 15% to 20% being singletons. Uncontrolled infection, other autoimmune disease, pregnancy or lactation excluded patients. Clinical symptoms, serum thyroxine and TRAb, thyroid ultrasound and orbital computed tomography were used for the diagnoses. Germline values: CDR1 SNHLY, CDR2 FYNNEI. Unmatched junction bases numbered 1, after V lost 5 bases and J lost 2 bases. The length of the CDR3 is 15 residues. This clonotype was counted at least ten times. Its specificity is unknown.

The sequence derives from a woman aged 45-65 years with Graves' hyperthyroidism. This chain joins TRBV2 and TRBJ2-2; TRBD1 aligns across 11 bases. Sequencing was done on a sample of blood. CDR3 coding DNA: TGTGCCAGCAGTTGGACAGGGGGCAACACCGGGGAGCTGTTTTTT. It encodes CASSWTGGNTGELFF.